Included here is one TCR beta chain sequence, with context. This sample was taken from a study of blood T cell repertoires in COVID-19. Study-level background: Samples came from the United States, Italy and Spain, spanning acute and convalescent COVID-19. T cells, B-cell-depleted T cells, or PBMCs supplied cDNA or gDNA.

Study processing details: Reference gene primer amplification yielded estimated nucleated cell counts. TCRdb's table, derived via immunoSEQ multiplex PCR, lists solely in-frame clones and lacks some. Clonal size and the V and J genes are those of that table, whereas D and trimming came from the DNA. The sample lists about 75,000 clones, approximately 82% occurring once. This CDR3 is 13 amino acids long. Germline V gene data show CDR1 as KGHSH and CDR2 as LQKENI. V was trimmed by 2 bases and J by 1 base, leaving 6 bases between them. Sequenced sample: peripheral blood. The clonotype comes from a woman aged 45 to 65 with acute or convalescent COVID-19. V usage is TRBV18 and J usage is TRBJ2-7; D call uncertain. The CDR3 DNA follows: TGTGCCAGCTCACCAGGCAGTTCCTACGAGCAGTACTTC. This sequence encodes CASSPGSSYEQYF.